Shown below are 17 T cell receptor beta chains from a single sample sequenced in a study of CD8 T cells in Susac syndrome. Reverse transcription of about 0.45 to 1 ug RNA used random hexamers. A single record per CDR3 protein comes from TCRdb applying MiXCR to the immunoSEQ multiplex PCR reads. The profile shows 400,000 to 550,000 distinct CDR3 sequences, around 83% of them singletons. Sequencing was performed on CD8+ T cells from PBMCs. The receptors originated from a human donor with multiple sclerosis.

This clonotype was seen a handful of times. This chain connects TRBV6-1 to TRBJ1-2; D not resolved. V was shortened by 6 bases and J by 6 bases, with 14 bases between the two germline ends. CDR1 is MNHNS and CDR2 is SASEGT in the germline V gene. The CDR3 covers 13 residues. CDR3: CASSPGSLNGYTF. The CDR3 DNA reads TGTGCCAGCAGCCCGGGATCGTTGAATGGCTACACCTTC.

V and J are TRBV6-1 and TRBJ2-1; D not certain. This CDR3 is 16 amino acids long. Trimming left V 6 bases short and J 7 bases short, with 22 bases between. Germline V gene lookup returns CDR1 MNHNS and CDR2 SASEGT. DNA for the CDR3: TGTGCCAGCAGCCCACCTACGAGTAGCACAAGGAATGAGCAGTTCTTC. Its protein is CASSPPTSSTRNEQFF.

The genes are TRBV27 and TRBJ2-2; 9 nucleotides agree with TRBD1. Germline CDR1 MNHEY, CDR2 SMNVEV (reference sequence). The CDR3 runs 17 residues. V lost 4 bases and J lost 3; bases outside the gene matches: 9. CDR3 in DNA: TGTGCCAGCAGTTCCCTTGACAGGGGGATAGACACCGGGGAGCTGTTTTTT. Amino acids: CASSSLDRGIDTGELFF.

The chain combines TRBV4-1 with TRBJ2-1, with 10 bases identical to TRBD2. From germline, CDR1 is MGHRA and CDR2 YSYEKL. This CDR3 comprises 15 residues. The V segment lost 4 bases and the J segment 5 bases; nucleotides outside the gene matches: 5. As DNA, the CDR3 is TGCGCCAGCAGCCTCGGGACTAGCGAGCACAATGAGCAGTTCTTC. It is translated as CASSLGTSEHNEQFF.

A note on this clonotype: A read error may account for a junction end that differs from germline. This chain uses TRBV28 with TRBJ2-7; D remains ambiguous. The CDR3 spans 12 residues. In germline, CDR1 is MDHEN, CDR2 SYDVKM. DNA for the CDR3: TGTGCCAGCAGTTCCGTAGGGTACGAGAAGTACTTC. It codes for CASSSVGYEKYF.

The chain couples TRBV27 to TRBJ2-7; TRBD2 is a possible D gene (5 bases). There are 15 residues in the CDR3. The V end was cut by 6 bases, the J end by 5 bases, with 20 bases between. The germline V gene has CDR1 MNHEY and CDR2 SMNVEV (reference sequence). The CDR3 bases are TGTGCCAGCAGCTTCGATGGTAGCGTATTAAACGAGCAGTACTTC. It specifies CASSFDGSVLNEQYF.

This rearrangement joins TRBV13 to TRBJ2-1; maybe TRBD2 (5 bases). Trimming removed 8 bases at V and 1 base at J, with 9 bases between. There are 13 residues in the CDR3. The germline CDR1 and CDR2 sequences are PRHDT and FYEKMQ (reference sequence). The CDR3 spells CASWERSYNEQFF. CDR3 bases: TGTGCCAGCTGGGAGCGGTCCTACAATGAGCAGTTCTTC. Looking up the rest from reference TRBV13 and TRBJ2-1 gives the full variable domain: AAGVIQSPRHLIKEKRETATLKCYPIPRHDTVYWYQQGPGQDPQFLISFYEKMQSDKGSIPDRFSAQQFSDYHSELNMSSLELGDSALYFCASWERSYNEQFFGPGTRLTVL.

This clonotype was recorded once. V gene TRBV3-1 combines with J gene TRBJ2-5, with TRBD2 identical over 13 bases. Per the germline V gene, CDR1 is LGHDT and CDR2 is YNNKEL (reference sequence). The CDR3 covers 18 residues. Trimming at V came to 0 bases and at J to 5 bases, leaving 9 bases not matched to a gene. The CDR3 DNA reads as TGTGCCAGCAGCCAAGAAGCTAGACTAGCGGGAGGTTGGGAGACCCAGTACTTC. Its translation is CASSQEARLAGGWETQYF.

This chain uses TRBV15 with TRBJ2-1, with 10 bases matching TRBD1. Trimming cost V 6 bases and J 6 bases; bases outside gene matches: 5. The CDR3 has 14 amino acids. Germline assignment: CDR1 LNHNV and CDR2 YYDKDF (reference sequence). The DNA of the CDR3 is TGTGCCACCAGGATGACAGGGGGCGGCAATGAGCAGTTCTTC. It codes for CATRMTGGGNEQFF.

This clonotype was found once. This chain joins TRBV4-1 and TRBJ2-7; no firm D call. The V gene's germline CDR1 is MGHRA and CDR2 YSYEKL. V gave up 4 bases and J gave up 4 bases, with 14 bases separating them. The CDR3 extends over 14 amino acids. The CDR3 loop is CASSPASVGYEQYF. CDR3 nucleotides: TGCGCCAGCAGCCCCGCCTCGGTGGGGTACGAGCAGTACTTC.

The V gene is TRBV29-1, the J gene TRBJ2-1, with TRBD1 matching over 7 bases. After removal of 4 bases from V and 8 bases from J, the junction contained 8 bases not matched to a gene. This CDR3 has 13 residues. CDR1 is SQVTM and CDR2 is ANQGSEA in the germline V gene. The CDR3 nucleotides are TGCAGCGTTGGTCAGGGGGTATTCGATGAGCAGTTCTTC. Translated, it gives CSVGQGVFDEQFF.

The rearrangement links TRBV27 to TRBJ1-4, with D unclear. V lost 2 bases to trimming and J lost 0 bases, with 7 bases between them. The CDR3 is 15 amino acids. CDR1 is MNHEY, CDR2 SMNVEV, per germline (reference sequence). The CDR3 sequence: CASSLNSATNEKLFF. The CDR3, as DNA: TGTGCCAGCAGTTTAAACTCTGCAACTAATGAAAAACTGTTTTTT.

The chain couples TRBV7-6 to TRBJ2-7; the match to TRBD2 covers 9 bases. After removal of 4 bases from V and 2 bases from J, the junction contained 3 bases not matched to a gene. CDR1 is SGHVS, CDR2 FNYEAQ, per germline. The CDR3 contains 14 residues. The CDR3: CASSWAGGTYEQYF. The CDR3 region has the DNA TGTGCCAGCAGCTGGGCGGGGGGGACCTACGAGCAGTACTTC.

The chain is built from TRBV29-1 and TRBJ2-2; the D gene is possibly TRBD2 (5 bases). Germline-derived CDR1 and CDR2 are SQVTM and ANQGSEA. The V and J ends lost 5 bases and 3 bases respectively, with 7 bases between them. The CDR3 length is 12 residues. The CDR3 region is CSVLEDTGELFF. The CDR3 nucleotides are TGCAGCGTTCTGGAGGACACCGGGGAGCTGTTTTTT.

The chain employs TRBV4-2 and TRBJ1-1; D not resolved. V lost 1 base, J lost 5 bases, and 11 bases lay in between. Per germline, CDR1 LGHNA and CDR2 YNFKEQ. The CDR3 is 14 residues long. The CDR3 DNA follows: TGTGCCAGCAGCCAAGCCATAGAAGGAACTGAAGCTTTCTTT. Its protein product is CASSQAIEGTEAFF.

The chain couples TRBV7-8 to TRBJ2-2; D not certain. The germline V gene encodes CDR1 SGHVS and CDR2 FQNEAQ. Trimming removed 8 bases at V and 4 bases at J, with 14 bases between. The CDR3 contains 14 residues. The CDR3 loop reads CASFKMGSTGELFF. CDR3 in DNA: TGTGCCAGCTTCAAGATGGGCTCCACCGGGGAGCTGTTTTTT.

The chain links TRBV10-1 to TRBJ2-4; 7 bases are shared with TRBD1. The J segment lost 4 bases and the V segment lost 0 bases, leaving 6 bases of the junction unmatched. CDR1 WNHNN and CDR2 SYGVQD come from the germline V gene (reference sequence). The CDR3 loop spans 16 amino acids. The CDR3 nucleotides are TGCGCCAGCAGTGAGTCACCGGGACAGCTAAAAAACATTCAGTACTTC. It encodes CASSESPGQLKNIQYF.